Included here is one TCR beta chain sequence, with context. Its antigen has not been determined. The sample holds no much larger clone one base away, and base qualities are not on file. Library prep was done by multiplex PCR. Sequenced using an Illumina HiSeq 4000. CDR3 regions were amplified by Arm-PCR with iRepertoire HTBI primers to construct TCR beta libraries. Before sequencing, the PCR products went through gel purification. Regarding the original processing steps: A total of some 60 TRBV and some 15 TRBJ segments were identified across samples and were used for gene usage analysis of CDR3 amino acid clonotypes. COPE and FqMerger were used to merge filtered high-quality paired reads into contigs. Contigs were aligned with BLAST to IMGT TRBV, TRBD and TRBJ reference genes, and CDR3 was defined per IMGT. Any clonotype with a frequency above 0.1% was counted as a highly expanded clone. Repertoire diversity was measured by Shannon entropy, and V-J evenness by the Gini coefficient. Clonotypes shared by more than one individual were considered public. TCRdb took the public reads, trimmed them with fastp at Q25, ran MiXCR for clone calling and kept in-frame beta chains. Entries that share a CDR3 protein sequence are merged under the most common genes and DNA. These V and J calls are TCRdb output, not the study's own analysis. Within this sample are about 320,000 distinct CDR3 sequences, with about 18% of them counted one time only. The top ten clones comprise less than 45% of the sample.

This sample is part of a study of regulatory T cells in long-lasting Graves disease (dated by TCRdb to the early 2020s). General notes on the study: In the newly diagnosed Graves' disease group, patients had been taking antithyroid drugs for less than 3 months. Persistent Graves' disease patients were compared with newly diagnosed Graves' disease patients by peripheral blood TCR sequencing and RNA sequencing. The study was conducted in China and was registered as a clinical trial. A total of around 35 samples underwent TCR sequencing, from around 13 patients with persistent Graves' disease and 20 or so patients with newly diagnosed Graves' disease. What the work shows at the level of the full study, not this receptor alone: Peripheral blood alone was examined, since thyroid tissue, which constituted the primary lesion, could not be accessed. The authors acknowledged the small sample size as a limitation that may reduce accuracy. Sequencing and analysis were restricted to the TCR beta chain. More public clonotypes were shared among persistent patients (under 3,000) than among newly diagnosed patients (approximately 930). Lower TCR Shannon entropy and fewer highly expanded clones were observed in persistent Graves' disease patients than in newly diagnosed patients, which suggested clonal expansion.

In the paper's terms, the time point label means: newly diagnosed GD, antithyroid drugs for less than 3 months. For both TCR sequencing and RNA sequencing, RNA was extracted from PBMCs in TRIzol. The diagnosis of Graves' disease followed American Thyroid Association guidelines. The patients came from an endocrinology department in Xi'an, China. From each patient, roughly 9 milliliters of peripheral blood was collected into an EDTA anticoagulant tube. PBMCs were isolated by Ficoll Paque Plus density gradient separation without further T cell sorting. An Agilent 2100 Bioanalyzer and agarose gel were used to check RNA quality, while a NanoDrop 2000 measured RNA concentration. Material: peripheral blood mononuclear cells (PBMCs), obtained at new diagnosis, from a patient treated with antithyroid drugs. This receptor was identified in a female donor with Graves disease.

The nucleotides are TGCAGTGCTAGTCGAGGCGGAGATCAGCCCCAGCATTTT. It translates as CSASRGGDQPQHF. The chain links TRBV20-1 with TRBJ1-5; a confident D gene designation cannot be given. The CDR3 measures 13 amino acids from cysteine to phenylalanine. Kept here is only the CDR3 DNA, which spans 39 bases and is read in frame from base 1. In the germline V gene (reference sequence), CDR1 corresponds to DFQATT and CDR2 to SNEGSKA. Trimming takes 3 bases from V and 5 bases from J, and the germline ends sit 11 bases apart.